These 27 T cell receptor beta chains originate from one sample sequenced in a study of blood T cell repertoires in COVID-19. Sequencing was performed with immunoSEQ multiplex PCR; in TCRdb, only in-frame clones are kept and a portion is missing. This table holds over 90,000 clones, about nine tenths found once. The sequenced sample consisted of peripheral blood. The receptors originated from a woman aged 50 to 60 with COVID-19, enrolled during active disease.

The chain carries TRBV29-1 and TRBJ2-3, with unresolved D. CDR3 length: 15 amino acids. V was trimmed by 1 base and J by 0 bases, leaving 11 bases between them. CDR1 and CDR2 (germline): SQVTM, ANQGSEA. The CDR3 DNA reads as TGCAGCGTTGAAGGTACAGAGTCTAGCACAGATACGCAGTATTTT. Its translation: CSVEGTESSTDTQYF.

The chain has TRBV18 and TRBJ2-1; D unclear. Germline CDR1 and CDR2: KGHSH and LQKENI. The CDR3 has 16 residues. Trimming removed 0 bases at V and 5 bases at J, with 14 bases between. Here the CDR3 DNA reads TGTGCCAGCTCACCACCGTCAGTGGGCAGCCACAATGAGCAGTTCTTC. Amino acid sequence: CASSPPSVGSHNEQFF.

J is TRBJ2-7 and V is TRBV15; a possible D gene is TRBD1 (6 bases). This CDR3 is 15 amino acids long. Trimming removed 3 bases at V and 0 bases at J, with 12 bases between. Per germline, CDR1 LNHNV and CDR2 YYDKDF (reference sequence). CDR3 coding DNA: TGTGCCACCAGCAGCTACAGACAGGACTCCTACGAGCAGTACTTC. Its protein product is CATSSYRQDSYEQYF.

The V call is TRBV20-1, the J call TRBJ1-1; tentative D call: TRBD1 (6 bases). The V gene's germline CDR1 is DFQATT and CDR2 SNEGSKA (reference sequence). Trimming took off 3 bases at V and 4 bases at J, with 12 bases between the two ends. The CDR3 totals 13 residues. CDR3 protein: CSASSGDPTEAFF. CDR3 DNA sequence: TGCAGTGCTAGTTCAGGGGACCCCACTGAAGCTTTCTTT.

CDR3 bases: TGTGCCAGCAGTCCCCAGGGTCCTGGAAACACCATATATTTT. This encodes CASSPQGPGNTIYF. The V and J genes are TRBV14 and TRBJ1-3; D might be TRBD1 (5 bases). The germline V and J ends were trimmed by 6 bases and 2 bases, with 11 bases remaining between them. CDR1 is SGHDN and CDR2 is FVKESK in the germline V gene. The length of the CDR3 is 14 residues.

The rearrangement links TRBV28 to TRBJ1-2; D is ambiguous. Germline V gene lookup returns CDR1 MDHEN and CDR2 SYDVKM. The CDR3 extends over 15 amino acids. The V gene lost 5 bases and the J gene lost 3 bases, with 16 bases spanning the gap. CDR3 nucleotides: TGTGCCAGCAGTCCCCGGTGGAGGGAAGACTATGGCTACACCTTC. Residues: CASSPRWREDYGYTF.

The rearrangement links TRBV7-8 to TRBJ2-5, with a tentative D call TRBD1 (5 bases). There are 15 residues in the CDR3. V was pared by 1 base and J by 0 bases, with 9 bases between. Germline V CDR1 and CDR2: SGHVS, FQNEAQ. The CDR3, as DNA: TGTGCCAGCAGCTTAGGGGGCCTGTACCAAGAGACCCAGTACTTC. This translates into CASSLGGLYQETQYF.

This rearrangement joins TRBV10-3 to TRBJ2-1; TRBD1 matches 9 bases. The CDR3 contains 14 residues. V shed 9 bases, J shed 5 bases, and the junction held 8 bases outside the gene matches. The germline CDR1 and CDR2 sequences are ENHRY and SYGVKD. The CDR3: CAITDRGLDNEQFF. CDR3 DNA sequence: TGTGCCATAACCGACAGGGGGTTGGACAATGAGCAGTTCTTC.

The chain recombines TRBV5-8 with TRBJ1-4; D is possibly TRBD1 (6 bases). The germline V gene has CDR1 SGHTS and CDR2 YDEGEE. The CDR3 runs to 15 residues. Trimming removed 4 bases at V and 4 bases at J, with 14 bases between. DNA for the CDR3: TGTGCCAGCAGCCCTCGGGGGGCGGATAATGAAAAACTGTTTTTT. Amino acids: CASSPRGADNEKLFF. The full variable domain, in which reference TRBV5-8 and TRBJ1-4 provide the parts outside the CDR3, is EAGVTQSPTHLIKTRGQQATLRCSPISGHTSVYWYQQALGLGLQFLLWYDEGEERNRGNFPPRFSGRQFPNYSSELNVNALELEDSALYLCASSPRGADNEKLFFGSGTQLSVL.

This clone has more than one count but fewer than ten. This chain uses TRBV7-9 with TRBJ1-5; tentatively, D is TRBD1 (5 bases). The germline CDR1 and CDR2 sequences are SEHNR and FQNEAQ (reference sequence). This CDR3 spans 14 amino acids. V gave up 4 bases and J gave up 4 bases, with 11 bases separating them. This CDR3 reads CASSSLQGNQPQHF. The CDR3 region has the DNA TGTGCCAGCAGCTCCCTCCAGGGTAATCAGCCCCAGCATTTT. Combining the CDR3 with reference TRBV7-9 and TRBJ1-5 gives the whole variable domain DTGVSQNPRHKITKRGQNVTFRCDPISEHNRLYWYRQTLGQGPEFLTYFQNEAQLEKSRLLSDRFSAERPKGSFSTLEIQRTEQGDSAMYLCASSSLQGNQPQHFGDGTRLSIL.

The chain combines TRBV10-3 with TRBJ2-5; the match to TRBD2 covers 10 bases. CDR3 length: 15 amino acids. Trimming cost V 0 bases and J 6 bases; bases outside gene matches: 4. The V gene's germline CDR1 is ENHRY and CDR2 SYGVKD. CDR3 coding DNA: TGTGCCATCAGTGAGTCGACTAGCGGGTGGAAGACCCAGTACTTC. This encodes CAISESTSGWKTQYF.

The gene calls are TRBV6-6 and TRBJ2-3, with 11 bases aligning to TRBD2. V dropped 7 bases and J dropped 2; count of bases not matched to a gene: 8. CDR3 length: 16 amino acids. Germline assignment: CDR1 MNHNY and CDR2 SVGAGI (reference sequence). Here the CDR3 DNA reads TGTGCCAGCACCCCGCTAGCGGGGGGTGTCACAGATACGCAGTATTTT. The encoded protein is CASTPLAGGVTDTQYF.

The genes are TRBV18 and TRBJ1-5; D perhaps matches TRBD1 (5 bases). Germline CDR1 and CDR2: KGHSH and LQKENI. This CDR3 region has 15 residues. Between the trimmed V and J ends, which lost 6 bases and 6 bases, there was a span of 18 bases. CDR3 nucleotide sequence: TGTGCCAGCTCCCTGAATCGGGGGGACCGTCAGCCCCAGCATTTT. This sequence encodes CASSLNRGDRQPQHF.

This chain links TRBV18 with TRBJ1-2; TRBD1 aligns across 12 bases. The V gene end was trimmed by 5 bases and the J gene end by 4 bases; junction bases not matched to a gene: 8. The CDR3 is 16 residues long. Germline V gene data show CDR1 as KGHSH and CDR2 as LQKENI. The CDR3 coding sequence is TGTGCCAGCTCAACGGGACAGGGGGCTCGGGGCTATGGCTACACCTTC. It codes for CASSTGQGARGYGYTF.

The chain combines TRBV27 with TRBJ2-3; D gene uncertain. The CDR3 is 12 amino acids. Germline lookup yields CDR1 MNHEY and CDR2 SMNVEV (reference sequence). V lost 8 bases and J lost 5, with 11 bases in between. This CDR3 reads CASSPPRDTQYF. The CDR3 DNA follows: TGTGCCAGCTCCCCCCCCCGAGATACGCAGTATTTT.

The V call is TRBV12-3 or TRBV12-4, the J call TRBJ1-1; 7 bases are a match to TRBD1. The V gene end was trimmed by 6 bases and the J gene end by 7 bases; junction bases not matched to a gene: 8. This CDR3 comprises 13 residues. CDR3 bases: TGTGCCAGCAGGCTCGGACAGGTTAATGAAGCTTTCTTT. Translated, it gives CASRLGQVNEAFF.

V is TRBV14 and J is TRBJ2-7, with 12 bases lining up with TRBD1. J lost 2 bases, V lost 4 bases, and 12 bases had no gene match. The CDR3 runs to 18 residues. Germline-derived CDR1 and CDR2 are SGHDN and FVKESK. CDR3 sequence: CASSLRPGQGASTYEQYF. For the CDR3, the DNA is TGTGCCAGCAGCCTGAGGCCGGGACAGGGGGCATCGACCTACGAGCAGTACTTC.

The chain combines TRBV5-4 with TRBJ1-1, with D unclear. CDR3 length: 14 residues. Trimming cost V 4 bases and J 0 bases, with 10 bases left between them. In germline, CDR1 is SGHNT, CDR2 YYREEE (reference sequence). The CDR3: CASSLPDMNTEAFF. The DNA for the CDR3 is TGTGCCAGCAGCCTTCCCGACATGAACACTGAAGCTTTCTTT.

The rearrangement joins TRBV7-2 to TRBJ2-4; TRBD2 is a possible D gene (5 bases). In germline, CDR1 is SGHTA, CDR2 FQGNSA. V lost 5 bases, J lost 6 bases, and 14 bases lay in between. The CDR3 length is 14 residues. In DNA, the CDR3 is TGTGCCAGCAGCCTCCGGGCTGCGGGAAACATTCAGTACTTC. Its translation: CASSLRAAGNIQYF.

As DNA, the CDR3 is TGCGCCAGCAGCTTGGTCTCAGTCGCGAACACCGGGGAGCTGTTTTTT. Protein product: CASSLVSVANTGELFF. The J gene is TRBJ2-2, the V gene TRBV5-1, with unresolved D. The CDR3 consists of 16 residues. The V and J ends lost 0 bases and 0 bases respectively, with 9 bases between them. Germline V gives CDR1 SGHRS, CDR2 YFSETQ. The full variable domain, rest sourced from reference TRBV5-1 and TRBJ2-2, is KAGVTQTPRYLIKTRGQQVTLSCSPISGHRSVSWYQQTPGQGLQFLFEYFSETQRNKGNFPGRFSGRQFSNSRSEMNVSTLELGDSALYLCASSLVSVANTGELFFGEGSRLTVL.

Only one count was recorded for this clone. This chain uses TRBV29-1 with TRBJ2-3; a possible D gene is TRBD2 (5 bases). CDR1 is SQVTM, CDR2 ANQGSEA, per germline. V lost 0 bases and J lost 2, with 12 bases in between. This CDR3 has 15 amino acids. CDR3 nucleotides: TGCAGCGTTGAAGATCCGAGAGGGTCCACAGATACGCAGTATTTT. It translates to CSVEDPRGSTDTQYF.

CDR3 amino acids: CASSLDQTNYGYTF. The CDR3 DNA is TGTGCCAGCAGCTTGGACCAGACTAACTATGGCTACACCTTC. The chain carries TRBV5-4 and TRBJ1-2; D uncertain. Germline CDR1 and CDR2: SGHNT and YYREEE (reference sequence). V lost 0 bases, J lost 0 bases, and 6 bases lay in between. The CDR3 spans 14 residues.

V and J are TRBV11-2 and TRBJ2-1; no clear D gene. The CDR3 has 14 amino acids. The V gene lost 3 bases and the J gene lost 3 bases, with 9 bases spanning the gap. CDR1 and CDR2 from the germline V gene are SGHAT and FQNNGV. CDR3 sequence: CASSLALVYNEQFF. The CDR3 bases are TGTGCCAGCAGCTTGGCTTTGGTCTACAATGAGCAGTTCTTC.

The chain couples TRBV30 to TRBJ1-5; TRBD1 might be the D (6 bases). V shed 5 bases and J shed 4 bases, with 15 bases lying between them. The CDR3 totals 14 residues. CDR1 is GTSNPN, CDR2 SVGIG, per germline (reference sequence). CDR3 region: CAWSHPGTNQPQHF. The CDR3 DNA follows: TGTGCCTGGTCGCATCCAGGGACAAATCAGCCCCAGCATTTT.

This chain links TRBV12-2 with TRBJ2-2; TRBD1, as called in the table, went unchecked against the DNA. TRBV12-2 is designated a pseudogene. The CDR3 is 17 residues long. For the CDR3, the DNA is TGTGCAAGTCGCCCTCCGGGACAGGGTATTAGTGCCGGGGAGCTGTTTTTT. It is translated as CASRPPGQGISAGELFF.

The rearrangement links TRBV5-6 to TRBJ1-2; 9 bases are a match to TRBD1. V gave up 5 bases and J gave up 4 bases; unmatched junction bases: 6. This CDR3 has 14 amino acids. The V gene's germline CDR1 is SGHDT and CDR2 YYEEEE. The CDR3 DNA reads TGTGCCAGCAGTAAACAGGGGGCCGGCTATGGCTACACCTTC. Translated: CASSKQGAGYGYTF.

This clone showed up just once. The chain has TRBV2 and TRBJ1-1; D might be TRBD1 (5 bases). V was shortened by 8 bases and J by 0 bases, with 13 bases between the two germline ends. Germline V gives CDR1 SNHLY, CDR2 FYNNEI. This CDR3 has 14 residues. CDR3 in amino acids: CASVSRVLNTEAFF. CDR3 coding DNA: TGTGCCAGCGTATCCAGGGTCCTGAACACTGAAGCTTTCTTT.